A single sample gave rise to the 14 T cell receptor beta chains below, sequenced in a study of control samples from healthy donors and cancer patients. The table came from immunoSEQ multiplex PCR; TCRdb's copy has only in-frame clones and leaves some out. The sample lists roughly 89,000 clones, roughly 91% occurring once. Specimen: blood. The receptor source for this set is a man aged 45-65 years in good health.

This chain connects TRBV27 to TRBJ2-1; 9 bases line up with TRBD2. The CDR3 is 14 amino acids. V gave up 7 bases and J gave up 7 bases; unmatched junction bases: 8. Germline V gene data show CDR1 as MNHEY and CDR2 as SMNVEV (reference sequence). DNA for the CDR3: TGTGCCAGCACCGTCGGGACTAGCCTAAATGAGCAGTTCTTC. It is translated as CASTVGTSLNEQFF.

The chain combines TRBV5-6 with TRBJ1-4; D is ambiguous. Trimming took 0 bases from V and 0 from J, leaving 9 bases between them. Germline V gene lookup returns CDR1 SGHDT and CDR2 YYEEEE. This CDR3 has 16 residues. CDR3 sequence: CASSLGLEATNEKLFF. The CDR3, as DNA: TGTGCCAGCAGCTTGGGCCTGGAAGCAACTAATGAAAAACTGTTTTTT.

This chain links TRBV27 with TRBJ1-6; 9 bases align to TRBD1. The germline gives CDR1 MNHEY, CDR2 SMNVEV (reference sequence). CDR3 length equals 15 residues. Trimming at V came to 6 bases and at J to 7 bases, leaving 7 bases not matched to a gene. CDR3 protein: CASRTGDRENSPLHF. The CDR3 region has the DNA TGTGCCAGCAGGACTGGGGACAGGGAGAATTCACCCCTCCACTTT.

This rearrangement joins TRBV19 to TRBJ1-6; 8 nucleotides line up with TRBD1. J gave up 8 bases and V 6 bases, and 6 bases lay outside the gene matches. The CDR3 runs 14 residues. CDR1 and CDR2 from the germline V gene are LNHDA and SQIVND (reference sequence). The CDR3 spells CASSPGDRYSPLHF. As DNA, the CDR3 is TGTGCCAGTAGCCCCGGGGACAGGTATTCACCCCTCCACTTT.

CDR3 bases: TGTGCCTGGAGTACGGGGGACACAGATACGCAGTATTTT. This gives the protein CAWSTGDTDTQYF. V usage is TRBV30 and J usage is TRBJ2-3, with D possibly TRBD2 on 6 matching bases. Germline CDR1 is GTSNPN and CDR2 is SVGIG (reference sequence). The CDR3 sequence is 13 residues long. With 2 bases removed from V and 2 bases from J, the gap between germline ends came to 8 bases.

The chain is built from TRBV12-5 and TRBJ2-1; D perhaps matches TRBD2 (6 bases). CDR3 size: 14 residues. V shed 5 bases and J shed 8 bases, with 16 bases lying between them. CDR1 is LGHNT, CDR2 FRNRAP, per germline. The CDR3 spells CASGASGGGDEQFF. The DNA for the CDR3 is TGTGCTAGTGGTGCCTCCGGGGGAGGAGATGAGCAGTTCTTC.

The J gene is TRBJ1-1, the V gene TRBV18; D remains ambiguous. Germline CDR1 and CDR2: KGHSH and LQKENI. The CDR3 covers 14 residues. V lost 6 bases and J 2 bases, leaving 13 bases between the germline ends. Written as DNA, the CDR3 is TGTGCCAGCTCTTTAGGACTCGCTAACACTGAAGCTTTCTTT. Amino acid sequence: CASSLGLANTEAFF.

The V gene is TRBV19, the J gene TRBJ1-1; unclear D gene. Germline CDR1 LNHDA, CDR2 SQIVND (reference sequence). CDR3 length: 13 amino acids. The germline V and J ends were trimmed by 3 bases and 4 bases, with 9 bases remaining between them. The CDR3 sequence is CASSIDSSTEAFF. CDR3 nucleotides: TGTGCCAGTAGTATCGACTCTTCCACTGAAGCTTTCTTT.

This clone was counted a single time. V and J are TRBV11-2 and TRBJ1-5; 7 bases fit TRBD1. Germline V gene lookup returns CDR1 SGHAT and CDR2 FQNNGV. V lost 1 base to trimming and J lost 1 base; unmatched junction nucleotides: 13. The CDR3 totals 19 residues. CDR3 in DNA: TGTGCCAGCAGCTTAGGCCTGCAAAGACAGGGAAGGAGCAATCAGCCCCAGCATTTT. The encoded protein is CASSLGLQRQGRSNQPQHF.

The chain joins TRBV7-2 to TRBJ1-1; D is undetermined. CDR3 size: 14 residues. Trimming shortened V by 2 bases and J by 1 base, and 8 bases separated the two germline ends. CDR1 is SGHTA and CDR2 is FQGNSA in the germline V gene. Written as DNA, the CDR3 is TGTGCCAGCAGCTTACAGGTAGCGAACACTGAAGCTTTCTTT. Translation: CASSLQVANTEAFF. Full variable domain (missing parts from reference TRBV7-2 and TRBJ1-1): GAGVSQSPSNKVTEKGKDVELRCDPISGHTALYWYRQSLGQGLEFLIYFQGNSAPDKSGLPSDRFSAERTGGSVSTLTIQRTQQEDSAVYLCASSLQVANTEAFFGQGTRLTVV.

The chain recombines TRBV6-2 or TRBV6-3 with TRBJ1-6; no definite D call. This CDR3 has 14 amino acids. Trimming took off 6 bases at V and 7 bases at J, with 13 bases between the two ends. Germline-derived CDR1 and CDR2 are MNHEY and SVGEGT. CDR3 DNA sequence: TGTGCCAGCAGCCGGGTAGGACTGAATTCACCCCTCCACTTT. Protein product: CASSRVGLNSPLHF.

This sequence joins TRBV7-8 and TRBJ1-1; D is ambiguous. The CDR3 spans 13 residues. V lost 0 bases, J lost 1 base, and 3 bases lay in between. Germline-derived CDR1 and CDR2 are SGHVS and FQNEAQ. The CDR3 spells CASSLAENTEAFF. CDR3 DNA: TGTGCCAGCAGCTTAGCGGAGAACACTGAAGCTTTCTTT.

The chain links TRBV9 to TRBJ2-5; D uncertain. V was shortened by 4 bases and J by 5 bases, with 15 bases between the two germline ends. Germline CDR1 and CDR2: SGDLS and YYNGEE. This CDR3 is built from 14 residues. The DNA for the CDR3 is TGTGCCAGCAGCCAAATGACGGTGCCCGAGACCCAGTACTTC. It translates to CASSQMTVPETQYF.

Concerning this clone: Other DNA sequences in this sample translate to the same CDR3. The CDR3 nucleotides read TGCGCCAGCAGCTTGGAGGGGTCCACAGATACGCAGTATTTT. This sequence encodes CASSLEGSTDTQYF. V usage is TRBV5-1 and J usage is TRBJ2-3, with a weak D call TRBD1 (5 bases). From germline, CDR1 is SGHRS and CDR2 YFSETQ. V was clipped by 0 bases and J by 2 bases, with 7 bases between them. This CDR3 is 14 amino acids long.